This TCR beta chain was recovered during a study of blood T cell repertoires in COVID-19. Background on the study: The United States, Italy and Spain provided the acute and convalescent COVID-19 samples.

Profiled with immunoSEQ multiplex PCR; TCRdb holds only in-frame clones, not every one. The sample contains roughly 250,000 clones, 85% to 90% of which appear only once. Germline V lookup: CDR1 MDHEN, CDR2 SYDVKM. The CDR3 is made up of 12 amino acids. V dropped 3 bases and J dropped 6 bases, with 9 bases sitting between them. The rearrangement links TRBV28 to TRBJ2-7; no clear D. The source of this sequence is a man in his thirties or forties with acute or convalescent COVID-19. The sample was peripheral blood. The CDR3 loop reads CASSFPEREQYF. The CDR3 coding sequence is TGTGCCAGCAGTTTCCCAGAGCGCGAGCAGTACTTC. The variable domain in full, completed from reference TRBV28 and TRBJ2-7, reads DVKVTQSSRYLVKRTGEKVFLECVQDMDHENMFWYRQDPGLGLRLIYFSYDVKMKEKGDIPEGYSVSREKKERFSLILESASTNQTSMYLCASSFPEREQYFGPGTRLTVT.